This T cell receptor (beta chain) was documented in a study of T cells in tuberculosis. Study-level information: A South African cohort included IGRA-negative adolescents, latently infected IGRA-positive adolescents and adults with active tuberculosis.

Comment on this clone: No antigen is known for it.

Per the germline V gene, CDR1 is WSHSY and CDR2 is SAAADI. Deletions cut 2 bases from V and 1 base from J, with 9 bases between. This CDR3 spans 15 amino acids. Findings and caveats of the study: GMM-specific TCRs were nearer to active tuberculosis alpha repertoires, suggesting expansion.

Assay used: immunoSEQ multiplex PCR; TCRdb lists only in-frame clones, some missing. The table lists some 25,000 clones, roughly 96% of them singletons, with less than 10% in the top ten. The specimen sequenced was PBMCs. The rearrangement links TRBV10-2 to TRBJ1-5; perhaps TRBD1 as D (5 bases). The source is a donor aged 10-29 years with latent tuberculosis or without tuberculosis infection. CDR3 in amino acids: CASSESHRSNQPQHF. CDR3 bases: TGCGCCAGCAGTGAGAGTCACAGGAGCAATCAGCCCCAGCATTTT.